This entry features one T cell receptor (beta chain) sequence. This record comes from a study of blood T cell repertoires in COVID-19. On the study more broadly: Acute and convalescent COVID-19 specimens originated in the United States, Italy and Spain. From T cells, B-cell-depleted T cells, or PBMCs came the material, which was cDNA or gDNA.

While infection was still active, Seattle patients were enrolled and then followed longitudinally. This CDR3 comprises 14 residues. Trimming left V 5 bases short and J 8 bases short, with 15 bases between. CDR1 MNHNY and CDR2 SVGAGI come from the germline V gene (reference sequence). Per the original methods: Researchers report that nucleated cell counts were estimated from reference gene primer amplification. The data were produced by immunoSEQ multiplex PCR, yet TCRdb's version contains in-frame clones alone and is incomplete. The DNA gave D and trimming, while V, J and clone size come from that table. The table shows 450,000 or so clones, with about 87% occurring only once.

The receptor's source is a man aged 18 to 30 with COVID-19, enrolled during active disease. What was sequenced was peripheral blood. V and J are TRBV6-6 and TRBJ1-4, with D tentatively TRBD1 (5 bases). The CDR3 bases are TGTGCCAGCAGTCCCGGCAGGGATGGGGAAAAACTGTTTTTT. Protein product: CASSPGRDGEKLFF.